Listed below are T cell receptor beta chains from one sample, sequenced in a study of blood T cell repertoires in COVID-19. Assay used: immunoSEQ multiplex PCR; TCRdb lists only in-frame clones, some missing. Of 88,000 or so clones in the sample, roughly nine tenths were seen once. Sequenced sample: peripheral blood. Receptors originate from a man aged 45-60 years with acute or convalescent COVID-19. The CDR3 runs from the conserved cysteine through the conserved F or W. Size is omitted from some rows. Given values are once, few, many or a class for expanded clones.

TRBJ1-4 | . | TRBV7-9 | CASSAGTGRYEKLFF
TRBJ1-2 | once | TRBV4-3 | CASSQEGGRNYGYTF
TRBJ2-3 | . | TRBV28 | CASSPAGGTDTQYF
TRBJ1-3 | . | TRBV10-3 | CAISQGPGNTIYF
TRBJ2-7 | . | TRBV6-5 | CASRADRGRTYEQYF
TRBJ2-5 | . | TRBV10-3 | CAIRGLAGGFETQYF
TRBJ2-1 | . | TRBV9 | CASSVEVRERSYNEQFF
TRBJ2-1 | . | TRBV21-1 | CASSVVPGTGRFF
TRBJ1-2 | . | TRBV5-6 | CASSLGRQGQSGYTF
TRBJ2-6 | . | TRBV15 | CATSRVRAGANVLTF
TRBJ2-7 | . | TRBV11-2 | CASSHRDSPYEQYF
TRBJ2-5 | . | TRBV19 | CASRDRGQETQYF
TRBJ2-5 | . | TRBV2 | CATRQFRETQYF
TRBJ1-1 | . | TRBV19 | CASSIMGAGNTEAFF
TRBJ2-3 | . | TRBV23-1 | CASSTLAGGPEDTQYF
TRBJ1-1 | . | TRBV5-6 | CATLRQGFGTEAFF
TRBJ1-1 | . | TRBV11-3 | CASSRDKKNTEAFF
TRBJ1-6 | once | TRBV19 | CASSTTENSPLHF
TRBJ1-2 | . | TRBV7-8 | CASSLGWGAYGYTF
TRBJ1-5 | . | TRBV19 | CASSIQKGGTQPQHF
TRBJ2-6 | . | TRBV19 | CASSSPGLAYYSGANVLTF
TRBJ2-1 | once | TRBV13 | CASSLKGVDYNEQFF
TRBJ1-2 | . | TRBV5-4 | CASSLTGQTFYGYTF
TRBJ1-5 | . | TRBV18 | CASSPGTGTNQPQHF
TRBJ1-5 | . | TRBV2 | CASSEGGGNKPQHF
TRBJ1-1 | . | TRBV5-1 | CASSFGSGNTEAFF
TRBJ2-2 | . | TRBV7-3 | CASSLRDAGPGELFF
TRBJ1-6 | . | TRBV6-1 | CASSAEAVNSPLHF
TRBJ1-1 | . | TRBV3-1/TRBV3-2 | CASSHRVDTEAFF
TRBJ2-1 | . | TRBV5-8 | CASRAGTALNNEQFF
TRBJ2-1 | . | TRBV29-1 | CSVVLAAAYNEQFF
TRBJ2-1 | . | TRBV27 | CASSTPASGPRGREQFF
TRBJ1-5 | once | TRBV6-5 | CASRTGGSNQPQHF
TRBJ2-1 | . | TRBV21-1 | CASSKQGAEDEQFF
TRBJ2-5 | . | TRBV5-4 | CASSSPLAGQNQETQYF
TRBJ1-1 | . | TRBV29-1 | CSGWDLNTEAFF
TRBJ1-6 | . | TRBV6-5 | CASSTDRAYNSPLHF
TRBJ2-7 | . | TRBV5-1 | CASSLDRGSSYEQYF
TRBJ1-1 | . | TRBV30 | CAWSVIPTEAFF
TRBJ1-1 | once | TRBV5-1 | CASSQGGAPNTEAFF
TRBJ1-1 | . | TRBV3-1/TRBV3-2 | CASSQDRNTEAFF
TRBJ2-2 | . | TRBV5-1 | CASSLRGFANTGELFF
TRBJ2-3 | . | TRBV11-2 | CASSSGTGVLDTQYF
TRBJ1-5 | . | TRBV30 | CAWDHGFSNQPQHF
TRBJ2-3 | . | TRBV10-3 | CAISEQGTSGGLVDTQYF
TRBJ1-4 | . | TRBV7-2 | CASSLDPGGSSEKLFF
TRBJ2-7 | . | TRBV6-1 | CASSENRFTYEQYF
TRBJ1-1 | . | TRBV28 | CASPKGAEAFF
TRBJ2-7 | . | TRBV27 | CASSLGRTYEQYF
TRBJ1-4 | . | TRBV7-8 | CASSPSTGGTYTNEKLFF
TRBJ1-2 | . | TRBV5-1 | CASSSSRALEGYTF
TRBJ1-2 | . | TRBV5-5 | CASSQGDTQSEGYTF
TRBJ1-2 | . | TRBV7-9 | CASSTGQSLYGYTF
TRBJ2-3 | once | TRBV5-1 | CASSLDGQGRQYF
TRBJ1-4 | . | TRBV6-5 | CAIGLGTGTEKLFF
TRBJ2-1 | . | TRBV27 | CASSSVPGQGYNEQFF
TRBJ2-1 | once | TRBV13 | CASSLAGAQHEQFF
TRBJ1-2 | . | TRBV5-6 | CASSLEQANYGYTF
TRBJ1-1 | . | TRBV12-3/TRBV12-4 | CASSLGFRAEAFF
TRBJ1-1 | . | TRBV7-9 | CASSLALGEGTEAFF